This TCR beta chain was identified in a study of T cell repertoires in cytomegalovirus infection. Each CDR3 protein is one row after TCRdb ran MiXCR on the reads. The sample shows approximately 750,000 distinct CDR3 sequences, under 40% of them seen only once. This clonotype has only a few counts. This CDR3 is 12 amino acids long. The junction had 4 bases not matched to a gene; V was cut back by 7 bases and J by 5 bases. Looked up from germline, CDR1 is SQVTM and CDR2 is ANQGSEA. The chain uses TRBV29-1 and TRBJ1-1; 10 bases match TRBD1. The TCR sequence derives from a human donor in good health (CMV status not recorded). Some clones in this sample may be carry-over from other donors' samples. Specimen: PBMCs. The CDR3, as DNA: TGCAGCGGGGACAGGGGAGGGACTGAAGCTTTCTTT. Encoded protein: CSGDRGGTEAFF. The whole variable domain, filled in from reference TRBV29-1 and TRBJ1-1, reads SAVISQKPSRDICQRGTSLTIQCQVDSQVTMMFWYRQQPGQSLTLIATANQGSEATYESGFVIDKFPISRPNLTFSTLTVSNMSPEDSSIYLCSGDRGGTEAFFGQGTRLTVV.